The 12 T cell receptor beta chains presented below share a single source sample, sequenced in a study of cytomegalovirus exposure and HLA in healthy donors. This PCR relied on a set of 60 Vbeta primers and 13 Jbeta primers. Method: immunoSEQ multiplex PCR; TCRdb's copy keeps in-frame clones and lacks some. The sample shows 85,000 to 100,000 clones, around 76% of them seen only once. Sequences were obtained from PBMCs. The receptors here all came from a human donor in good health.

V usage is TRBV19 and J usage is TRBJ2-1; the D gene is possibly TRBD1 (5 bases). V lost 6 bases and J lost 7, with 13 bases in between. The germline V gene has CDR1 LNHDA and CDR2 SQIVND (reference sequence). This CDR3 has 13 residues. The CDR3 region is CASSFQGRNEQFF. CDR3 DNA: TGTGCCAGTAGCTTCCAGGGTCGGAATGAGCAGTTCTTC.

The rearrangement uses TRBV7-8 and TRBJ2-2; 8 positions match TRBD2. Unmatched junction bases numbered 8, after V lost 3 bases and J lost 5 bases. The germline CDR1 and CDR2 sequences are SGHVS and FQNEAQ. The CDR3 length is 16 residues. DNA of the CDR3: TGTGCCAGCAGCTTTTGGCGGGAGGAGAGGACCGGGGAGCTGTTTTTT. Translation gives CASSFWREERTGELFF.

The rearrangement uses TRBV5-6 and TRBJ1-5; TRBD1 might be the D (5 bases). CDR1 and CDR2 (germline): SGHDT, YYEEEE. V lost 3 bases and J lost 0, with 10 bases in between. The CDR3 sequence is 15 residues long. The CDR3 region has the DNA TGTGCCAGCAGCTCGGGACTCTATAGCAATCAGCCCCAGCATTTT. Protein sequence: CASSSGLYSNQPQHF. The whole variable domain, filled in from reference TRBV5-6 and TRBJ1-5, reads DAGVTQSPTHLIKTRGQQVTLRCSPKSGHDTVSWYQQALGQGPQFIFQYYEEEERQRGNFPDRFSGHQFPNYSSELNVNALLLGDSALYLCASSSGLYSNQPQHFGDGTRLSIL.

The genes are TRBV6-1 and TRBJ2-1; 7 bases agree with TRBD1. The CDR3 spans 14 residues. V dropped 4 bases and J dropped 2; count of bases not matched to a gene: 2. In germline, CDR1 is MNHNS, CDR2 SASEGT. The CDR3 region is CASSGGQTYNEQFF. The CDR3 DNA is TGTGCCAGCAGTGGGGGACAGACCTACAATGAGCAGTTCTTC.

The V call is TRBV6-6, the J call TRBJ2-5, with 9 bases fitting TRBD1. TRBJ2-7 explains the end of the DNA better; the J call may be wrong. There are 16 residues in the CDR3. CDR1 and CDR2 (germline): MNHNY, SVGAGI (reference sequence). The CDR3 sequence is CASSIGGQGRSYEQYF. CDR3 bases: TGTGCCAGCAGTATAGGGGGACAGGGTAGATCCTACGAGCAGTACTTC.

The chain employs TRBV7-9 and TRBJ2-2; D possibly corresponds to TRBD2 (7 bases). This CDR3 contains 19 residues. Deletions cut 3 bases from V and 3 bases from J, with 23 bases between. Germline V CDR1 and CDR2: SEHNR, FQNEAQ (reference sequence). The CDR3 loop is CASSFTFPGGAAYTGELFF. In DNA, the CDR3 is TGTGCCAGCAGCTTCACATTCCCTGGGGGGGCTGCTTACACCGGGGAGCTGTTTTTT.

The chain is built from TRBV6-5 and TRBJ2-2; no clear D gene. The CDR3 loop spans 14 amino acids. V was shortened by 2 bases and J by 6 bases, with 10 bases between the two germline ends. CDR1 is MNHEY, CDR2 SVGAGI, per germline. The CDR3 DNA follows: TGTGCCAGCAGTTACCCCCAGATGGCCGGGGAGCTGTTTTTT. This encodes CASSYPQMAGELFF.

The chain has TRBV19 and TRBJ2-2; the match to TRBD2 covers 11 bases. With 3 bases clipped from V and 0 bases from J, the junction kept 9 bases outside the gene matches. Germline values: CDR1 LNHDA, CDR2 SQIVND (reference sequence). The CDR3 spans 19 residues. The CDR3 loop is CASSIGSGRAFANTGELFF. The CDR3 coding sequence is TGTGCCAGTAGTATCGGTAGCGGGAGGGCCTTTGCGAACACCGGGGAGCTGTTTTTT.

The J gene is TRBJ1-1, the V gene TRBV11-2; D unclear. Germline V gene sequence: CDR1 SGHAT, CDR2 FQNNGV. Trimming shortened V by 4 bases and J by 0 bases, and 21 bases separated the two germline ends. The CDR3 is made up of 18 amino acids. The chain's CDR3 is CASSSRGGSGAMNTEAFF. The CDR3 DNA follows: TGTGCCAGCAGCTCTAGAGGAGGGTCGGGTGCGATGAACACTGAAGCTTTCTTT.

V usage is TRBV6-5 and J usage is TRBJ1-4; 8 bases fit TRBD1. Germline V gives CDR1 MNHEY, CDR2 SVGAGI. This CDR3 is built from 16 residues. V gave up 0 bases and J gave up 8 bases; unmatched junction bases: 8. The CDR3 nucleotides read TGTGCCAGCAGTTACTCAACAGGGGGTCGTCGAGAAAAACTGTTTTTT. Protein product: CASSYSTGGRREKLFF.

This chain uses TRBV5-1 with TRBJ1-1; D is undetermined. CDR1 and CDR2 (germline): SGHRS, YFSETQ. The CDR3 loop spans 13 amino acids. V shed 0 bases and J shed 9 bases, with 12 bases lying between them. The CDR3 loop reads CASSLERPSQAFF. The CDR3 DNA reads as TGCGCCAGCAGCTTGGAACGGCCTAGCCAAGCTTTCTTT.

Remarks on this clone: An end of the junction does not agree with germline; a read error may underlie this. The chain uses TRBV12-5 and TRBJ1-2; D is unclear. Germline V gene data show CDR1 as LGHNT and CDR2 as FRNRAP. The CDR3 loop spans 16 amino acids. This CDR3 is CASGSELDRANYGYPF. CDR3 in DNA: TGTGCTAGTGGTTCCGAGCTGGATAGAGCTAACTATGGCTACCCCTTC.